This T cell receptor beta chain was identified during a study of spatial heterogeneity in lung cancer. One entry per CDR3 protein results from TCRdb running MiXCR on the 5' RACE reads. The table includes about 75,000 distinct CDR3 sequences, 10% to 15% detected once. This clonotype has a handful of counts. Its antigen is currently unknown. General study findings and limits: In blood, ubiquitous expanded tumor TCRs appeared more at resection than follow-up.

The time point denotes: sample taken at primary tumor resection. Extraction of whole RNA from tumor, nontumor lung or frozen PBMC preceded unsorted sequencing. This CDR3 has 14 residues. Trimming took 2 bases from V and 8 from J, leaving 13 bases between them. Germline loops: CDR1 MNHEY, CDR2 SVGEGT. The sequencing here drew on PBMCs, taken at surgery. This chain uses TRBV6-2 or TRBV6-3 with TRBJ1-5, with a tentative D call TRBD1 (5 bases). The sequence derives from a male donor with early-stage non-small cell lung cancer. CDR3 DNA sequence: TGTGCCAGCAGTTACGGGACCCGCCGCGAGCCCCAGCATTTT. The encoded protein is CASSYGTRREPQHF.